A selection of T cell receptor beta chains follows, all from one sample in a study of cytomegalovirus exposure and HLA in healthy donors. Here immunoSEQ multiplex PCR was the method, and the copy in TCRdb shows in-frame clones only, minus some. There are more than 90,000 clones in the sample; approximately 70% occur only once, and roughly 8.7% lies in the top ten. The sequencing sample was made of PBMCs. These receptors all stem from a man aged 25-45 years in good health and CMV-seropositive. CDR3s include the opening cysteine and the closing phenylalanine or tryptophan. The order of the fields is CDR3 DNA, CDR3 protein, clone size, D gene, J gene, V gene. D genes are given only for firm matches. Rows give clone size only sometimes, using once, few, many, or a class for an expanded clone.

TGTGCCAGCAGCTTAAACATGTGGGGAGTCGGTGAGACCCAGTACTTC CASSLNMWGVGETQYF NA NA TRBJ2-5 TRBV7-9
TGCGCCAGCAGCCAAGAAACTAGCGGGTGGACGGAGACCCAGTACTTC CASSQETSGWTETQYF NA TRBD2 TRBJ2-5 TRBV4-1
TGTGCCAGCAGTGCAGGACTAGCCACGACAGATACGCAGTATTTT CASSAGLATTDTQYF NA TRBD2 TRBJ2-3 TRBV6-4
TGTGCCAGCAGACCGGGGACAGCCAAAACTGAAGCTTTCTTT CASRPGTAKTEAFF NA TRBD1 TRBJ1-1 TRBV7-8
TGTGCCAGCAGTCCCAGGGGGCTAGAAGGCTACACCTTC CASSPRGLEGYTF NA TRBD1 TRBJ1-2 TRBV27
TGTGCCAGCAGTACCGGGACAGCCTACGAGCAGTACTTC CASSTGTAYEQYF NA TRBD1 TRBJ2-7 TRBV6-5
TGTGCCAGTAGTATAAGGACAGGGGTCGGGTACGAGCAGTACTTC CASSIRTGVGYEQYF NA TRBD1 TRBJ2-7 TRBV19
TGTGCCAGCAGCAAATTCGGACAGGATAATGAAAAACTGTTTTTT CASSKFGQDNEKLFF NA TRBD1 TRBJ1-4 TRBV7-6
TGTGCCAGTAGTATAGAGGCAGGGGACTATGGCTACACCTTC CASSIEAGDYGYTF once NA TRBJ1-2 TRBV19
TGCAGCGTTGAATATCCGTTATTGAGCTCCTACAATGAGCAGTTCTTC CSVEYPLLSSYNEQFF NA NA TRBJ2-1 TRBV29-1
TGCGCCAGCAGCTTGGCCGGACAGCACTCTGGAAACACCATATATTTT CASSLAGQHSGNTIYF NA NA TRBJ1-3 TRBV5-1
TGCAGCGTTGTACTAGCGGGAAATACGCAGTATTTT CSVVLAGNTQYF NA TRBD2 TRBJ2-3 TRBV29-1
TGTGCCAGCAGCGTAGGACGAGGGGGCAACATTCAGTACTTC CASSVGRGGNIQYF NA TRBD1 TRBJ2-4 TRBV9
TGCAGCGTGACCAGGGGACAGGAAGCTTTCTTT CSVTRGQEAFF NA TRBD1 TRBJ1-1 TRBV29-1
TGTGCCAGCAGCCAGGGTAACAATCAGCCCCAGCATTTT CASSQGNNQPQHF few NA TRBJ1-5 TRBV9
TGCAGTGCGTATAGGGGTGAGACCCAGTACTTC CSAYRGETQYF NA NA TRBJ2-5 TRBV20-1
TGCGCCAGCAGCCAGACAGGGAACACTGAAGCTTTCTTT CASSQTGNTEAFF few NA TRBJ1-1 TRBV7-9
TGTGCCATCAAGGGGGACAAATCATCGGGAGAGCAGTACTTC CAIKGDKSSGEQYF few NA TRBJ2-7 TRBV10-3
TGCGCCAGCAGCCTAGACAGGGCTGAAAATTCACCCCTCCACTTT CASSLDRAENSPLHF NA TRBD1 TRBJ1-6 TRBV5-1
TGTGCCTTGGACAGGGGGAGCGATTCACCCCTCCACTTT CALDRGSDSPLHF NA TRBD1 TRBJ1-6 TRBV30
TGTGCCAGCAGTTACAGCAGGTCTTCGCCGGAAAATGAAAAACTGTTTTTT CASSYSRSSPENEKLFF NA NA TRBJ1-4 TRBV28
TGCGCCAGCAGCCAATCTCCTATCACAGGGGCCTATGGCTACACCTTC CASSQSPITGAYGYTF NA TRBD1 TRBJ1-2 TRBV4-1
TGTGCCAGTACCCCGAAGAGAGGCAGGGGCTATGGCTACACCTTC CASTPKRGRGYGYTF NA NA TRBJ1-2 TRBV19
TGTGCCAGCAGTTTATCGACCGGGGGTGGCTATGGCTACACCTTC CASSLSTGGGYGYTF NA NA TRBJ1-2 TRBV27
TGCGCCAGCAGCCTGGACTTACGGGGGACCCAGTACTTC CASSLDLRGTQYF NA NA TRBJ2-5 TRBV5-1
TGTGCCAGCAGCCCGAGAATGAACACTGAAGCTTTCTTT CASSPRMNTEAFF NA NA TRBJ1-1 TRBV28
TGTGCCAGCAGTTTAGCGTACCAAGAGACCCAGTACTTC CASSLAYQETQYF NA NA TRBJ2-5 TRBV6-1
TGTGCCTGGGACAGAGCTAATTCACCCCTCCACTTT CAWDRANSPLHF NA NA TRBJ1-6 TRBV30
TGTGCCAGCAGCTTACTACGATCACAAGAGACCCAGTACTTC CASSLLRSQETQYF NA NA TRBJ2-5 TRBV13
TGTGCCTGGACGGGTCATCCGAACACTGAAGCTTTCTTT CAWTGHPNTEAFF NA NA TRBJ1-1 TRBV30
TGTGCCATCAGTGGGACAGGCCCCGGAGGATCTAATGAAAAACTGTTTTTT CAISGTGPGGSNEKLFF NA TRBD1 TRBJ1-4 TRBV10-3
TGTGCCAGCAGTTATGACGGAGTCCAAGAGACCCAGTACTTC CASSYDGVQETQYF NA NA TRBJ2-5 TRBV11-2
TGTGCCAGTAGTATAGACGAGTTTCCCTACAATGAGCAGTTCTTC CASSIDEFPYNEQFF NA NA TRBJ2-1 TRBV19
TGTGCCAGCTCACCGGGTCTGACAGACTACTATGGCTACACCTTC CASSPGLTDYYGYTF few NA TRBJ1-2 TRBV18
TGTGCCAGCAGTGATATCGCGACGGGCTCCTACGAGCAGTACTTC CASSDIATGSYEQYF NA NA TRBJ2-7 TRBV6-1
TGCGCCAGCCCCCCCCGCAGGGTCAATGGCTACACCTTC CASPPRRVNGYTF few NA TRBJ1-2 TRBV10-1
TGCGCCAGCAGCGGACAGGGGATGAACACTGAAGCTTTCTTT CASSGQGMNTEAFF NA TRBD1 TRBJ1-1 TRBV5-1
TGTGCCAGCAGTGGGACAGGGGGGAACACTGAAGCTTTCTTT CASSGTGGNTEAFF NA TRBD1 TRBJ1-1 TRBV6-1